The text below deals with one T cell receptor beta chain. What it binds is unknown. These data originate in a study of cytomegalovirus exposure and HLA in healthy donors. Study at large: HLA-typed donors contributed around 82 million unique TCRs, which were held in an early data release. Findings of the study overall: The study labeled under 200 TCR beta chains cytomegalovirus-associated. Donors were assumed by presence/absence analyses to have roughly uniform sequencing depth. Productive rates of about 87% or about 30% were seen for most TCR beta V segments in an earlier analysis.

Germline V gene lookup returns CDR1 MDHEN and CDR2 SYDVKM. V gave up 5 bases and J gave up 10 bases, with 11 bases separating them. This CDR3 region has 12 residues. Vbeta (60) and Jbeta (13) primers were used in the PCR. Only in-frame clones appear in the TCRdb table, and some are missing; sequencing was by immunoSEQ multiplex PCR. Of some 190,000 clones listed, approximately 86% are singletons. The rearrangement uses TRBV28 and TRBJ1-4; D unresolved. The sequence derives from a woman aged 25-40 years in good health and CMV-seronegative. The sequenced sample was PBMCs. The CDR3 bases are TGTGCCAGCAGTCCCCGGGCGGGAAAACTGTTTTTT. Translating gives CASSPRAGKLFF. The entire variable domain, with the rest obtained from reference TRBV28 and TRBJ1-4, is as follows: DVKVTQSSRYLVKRTGEKVFLECVQDMDHENMFWYRQDPGLGLRLIYFSYDVKMKEKGDIPEGYSVSREKKERFSLILESASTNQTSMYLCASSPRAGKLFFGSGTQLSVL.